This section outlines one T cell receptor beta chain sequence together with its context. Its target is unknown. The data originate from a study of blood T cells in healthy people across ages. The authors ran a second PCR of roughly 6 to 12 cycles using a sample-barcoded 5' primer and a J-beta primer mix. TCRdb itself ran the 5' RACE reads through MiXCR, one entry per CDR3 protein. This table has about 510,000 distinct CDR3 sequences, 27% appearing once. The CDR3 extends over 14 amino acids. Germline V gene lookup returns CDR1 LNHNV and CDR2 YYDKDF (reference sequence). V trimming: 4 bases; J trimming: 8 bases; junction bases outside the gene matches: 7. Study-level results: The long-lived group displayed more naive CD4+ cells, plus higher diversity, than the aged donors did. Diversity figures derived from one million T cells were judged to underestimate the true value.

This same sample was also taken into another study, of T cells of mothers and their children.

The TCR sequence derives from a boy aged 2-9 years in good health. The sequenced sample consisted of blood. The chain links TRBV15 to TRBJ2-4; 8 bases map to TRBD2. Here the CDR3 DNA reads TGTGCCACCAGCACAACGGGGGGGGAGGACATTCAGTACTTC. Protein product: CATSTTGGEDIQYF.